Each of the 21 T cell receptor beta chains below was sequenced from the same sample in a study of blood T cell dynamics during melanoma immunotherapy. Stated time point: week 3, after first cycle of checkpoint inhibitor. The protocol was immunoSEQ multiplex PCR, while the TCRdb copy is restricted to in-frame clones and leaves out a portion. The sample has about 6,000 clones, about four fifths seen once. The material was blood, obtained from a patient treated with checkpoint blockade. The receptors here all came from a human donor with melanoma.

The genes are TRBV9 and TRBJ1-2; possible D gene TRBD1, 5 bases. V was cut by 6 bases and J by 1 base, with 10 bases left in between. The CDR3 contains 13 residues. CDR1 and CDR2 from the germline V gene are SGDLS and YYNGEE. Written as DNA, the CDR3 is TGTGCCAGCACCCAGACAGTTAACTATGGCTACACCTTC. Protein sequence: CASTQTVNYGYTF.

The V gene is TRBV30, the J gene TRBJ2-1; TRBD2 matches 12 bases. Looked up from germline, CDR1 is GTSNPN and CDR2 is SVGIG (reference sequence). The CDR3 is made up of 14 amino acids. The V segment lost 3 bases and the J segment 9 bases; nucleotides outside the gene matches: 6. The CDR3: CAWRGLAGISEQFF. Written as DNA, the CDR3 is TGTGCCTGGAGGGGACTAGCGGGTATAAGTGAGCAGTTCTTC. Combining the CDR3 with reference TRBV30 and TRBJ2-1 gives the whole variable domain SQTIHQWPATLVQPVGSPLSLECTVEGTSNPNLYWYRQAAGRGLQLLFYSVGIGQISSEVPQNLSASRPQDRQFILSSKKLLLSDSGFYLCAWRGLAGISEQFFGPGTRLTVL.

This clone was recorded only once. The DNA for the CDR3 is TGTGCCTGGAGTGTTGGCACAGATACGCAGTATTTT. It is translated as CAWSVGTDTQYF. The chain is built from TRBV30 and TRBJ2-3; D not certain. The CDR3 loop spans 12 amino acids. Germline lookup yields CDR1 GTSNPN and CDR2 SVGIG (reference sequence). Trimming pared 0 bases from V and 1 base from J, leaving 2 bases between.

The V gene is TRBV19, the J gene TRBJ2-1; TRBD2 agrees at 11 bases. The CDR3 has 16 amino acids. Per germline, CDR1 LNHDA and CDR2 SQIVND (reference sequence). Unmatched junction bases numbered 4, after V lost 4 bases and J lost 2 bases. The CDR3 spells CASSTLAGGPYNEQFF. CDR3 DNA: TGTGCCAGTAGTACATTAGCGGGAGGGCCCTACAATGAGCAGTTCTTC.

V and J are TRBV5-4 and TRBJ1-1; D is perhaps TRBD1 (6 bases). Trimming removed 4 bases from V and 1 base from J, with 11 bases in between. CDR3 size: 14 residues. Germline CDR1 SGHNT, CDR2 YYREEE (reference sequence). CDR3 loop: CASSRLDRNTEAFF. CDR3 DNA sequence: TGTGCCAGCAGCCGTTTGGACAGGAACACTGAAGCTTTCTTT. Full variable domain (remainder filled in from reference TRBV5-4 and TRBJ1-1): ETGVTQSPTHLIKTRGQQVTLRCSSQSGHNTVSWYQQALGQGPQFIFQYYREEENGRGNFPPRFSGLQFPNYSSELNVNALELDDSALYLCASSRLDRNTEAFFGQGTRLTVV.

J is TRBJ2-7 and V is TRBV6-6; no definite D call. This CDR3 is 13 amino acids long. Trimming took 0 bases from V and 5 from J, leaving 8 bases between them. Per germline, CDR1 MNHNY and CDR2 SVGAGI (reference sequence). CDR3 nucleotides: TGTGCCAGCAGTTACTCGATTGGGCACGAGCAGTACTTC. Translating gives CASSYSIGHEQYF.

CDR3 sequence reads: CASIRNSLTEAFF. The CDR3 DNA follows: TGTGCCAGCATAAGGAACAGTCTCACTGAAGCTTTCTTT. V usage is TRBV2 and J usage is TRBJ1-1; no firm D call. Trimming stripped 7 bases from V and 4 bases from J, with 13 bases between. CDR3 length: 13 residues. Looked up from germline, CDR1 is SNHLY and CDR2 is FYNNEI. The whole variable domain, filled in from reference TRBV2 and TRBJ1-1, reads EPEVTQTPSHQVTQMGQEVILRCVPISNHLYFYWYRQILGQKVEFLVSFYNNEISEKSEIFDDQFSVERPDGSNFTLKIRSTKLEDSAMYFCASIRNSLTEAFFGQGTRLTVV.

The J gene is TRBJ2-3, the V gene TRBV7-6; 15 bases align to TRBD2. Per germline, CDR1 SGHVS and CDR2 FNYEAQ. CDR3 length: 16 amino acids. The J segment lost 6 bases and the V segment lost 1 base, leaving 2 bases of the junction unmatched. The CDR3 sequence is CASSLVGTSGRDTQYF. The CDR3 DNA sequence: TGTGCCAGCAGCTTAGTAGGGACTAGCGGGAGGGATACGCAGTATTTT.

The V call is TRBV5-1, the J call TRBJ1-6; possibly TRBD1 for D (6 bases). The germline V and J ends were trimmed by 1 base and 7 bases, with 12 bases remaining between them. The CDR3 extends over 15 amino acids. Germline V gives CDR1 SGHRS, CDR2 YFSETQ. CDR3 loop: CASSLSPGDNSPLHF. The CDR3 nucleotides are TGCGCCAGCAGCTTGAGTCCAGGGGACAATTCACCCCTCCACTTT.

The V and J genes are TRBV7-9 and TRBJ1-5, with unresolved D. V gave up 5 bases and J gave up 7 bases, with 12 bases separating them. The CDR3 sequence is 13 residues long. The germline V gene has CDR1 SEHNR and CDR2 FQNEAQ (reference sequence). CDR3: CASSLGSLQPQHF. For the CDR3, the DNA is TGTGCCAGCAGCCTAGGGAGTCTCCAGCCCCAGCATTTT.

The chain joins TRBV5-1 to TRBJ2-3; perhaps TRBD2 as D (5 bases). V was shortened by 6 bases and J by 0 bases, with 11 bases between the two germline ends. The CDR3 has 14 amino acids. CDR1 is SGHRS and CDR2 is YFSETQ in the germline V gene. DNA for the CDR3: TGCGCCAGCACCTCCGGGGTTAGCACAGATACGCAGTATTTT. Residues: CASTSGVSTDTQYF.

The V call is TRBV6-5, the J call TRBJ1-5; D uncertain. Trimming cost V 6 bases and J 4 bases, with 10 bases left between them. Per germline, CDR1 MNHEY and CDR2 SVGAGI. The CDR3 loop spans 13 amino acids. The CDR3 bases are TGTGCCAGCAGCATTCGCGGGAATCAGCCCCAGCATTTT. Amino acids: CASSIRGNQPQHF.

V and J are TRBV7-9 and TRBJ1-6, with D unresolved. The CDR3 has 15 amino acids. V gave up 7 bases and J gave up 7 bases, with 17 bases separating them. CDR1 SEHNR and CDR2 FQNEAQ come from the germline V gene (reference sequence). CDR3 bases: TGTGCCAGCACCGAAGAACAGATCACAAATTCACCCCTCCACTTT. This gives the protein CASTEEQITNSPLHF.

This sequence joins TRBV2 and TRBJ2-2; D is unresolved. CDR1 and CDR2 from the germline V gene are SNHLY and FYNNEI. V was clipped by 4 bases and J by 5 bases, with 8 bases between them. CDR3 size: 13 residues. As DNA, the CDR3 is TGTGCCAGCAGTGTTACTGAGACCGGGGAGCTGTTTTTT. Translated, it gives CASSVTETGELFF.

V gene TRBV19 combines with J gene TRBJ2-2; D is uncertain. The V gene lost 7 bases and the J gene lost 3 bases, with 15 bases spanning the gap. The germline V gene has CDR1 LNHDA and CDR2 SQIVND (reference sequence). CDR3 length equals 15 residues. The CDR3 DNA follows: TGTGCCAGTACCCTCTACAGATACTACACCGGGGAGCTGTTTTTT. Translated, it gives CASTLYRYYTGELFF.

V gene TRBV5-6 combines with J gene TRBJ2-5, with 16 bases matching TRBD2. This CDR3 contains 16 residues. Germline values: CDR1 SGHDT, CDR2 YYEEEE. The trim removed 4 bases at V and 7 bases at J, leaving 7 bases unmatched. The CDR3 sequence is CASSPGLAGGQGTQYF. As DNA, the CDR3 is TGTGCCAGCAGCCCGGGACTAGCGGGGGGGCAGGGGACCCAGTACTTC.

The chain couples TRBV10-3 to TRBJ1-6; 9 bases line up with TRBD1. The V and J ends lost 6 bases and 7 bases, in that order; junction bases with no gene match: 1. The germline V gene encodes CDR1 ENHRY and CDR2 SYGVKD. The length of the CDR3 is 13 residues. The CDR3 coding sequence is TGTGCCATCAGCACAGGGGGCAATTCACCCCTCCACTTT. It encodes CAISTGGNSPLHF.

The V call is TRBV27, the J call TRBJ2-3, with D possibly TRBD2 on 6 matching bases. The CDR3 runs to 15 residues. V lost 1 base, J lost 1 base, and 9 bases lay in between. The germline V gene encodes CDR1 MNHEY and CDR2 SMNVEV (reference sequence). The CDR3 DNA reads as TGTGCCAGCAGTTTATTTGTAGCGGGCACAGATACGCAGTATTTT. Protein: CASSLFVAGTDTQYF.

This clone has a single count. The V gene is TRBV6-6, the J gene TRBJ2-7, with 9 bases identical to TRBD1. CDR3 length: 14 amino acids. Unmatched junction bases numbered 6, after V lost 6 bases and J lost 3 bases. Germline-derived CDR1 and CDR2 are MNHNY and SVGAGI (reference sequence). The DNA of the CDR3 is TGTGCCAGCAGCCTCGGACAGGGGTTCTACGAGCAGTACTTC. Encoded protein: CASSLGQGFYEQYF.

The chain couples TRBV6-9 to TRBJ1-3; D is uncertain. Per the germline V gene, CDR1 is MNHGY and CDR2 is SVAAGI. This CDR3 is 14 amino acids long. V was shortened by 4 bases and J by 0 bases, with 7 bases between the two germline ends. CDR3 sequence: CASSSPISGNTIYF. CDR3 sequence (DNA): TGTGCCAGCAGTTCCCCCATCTCTGGAAACACCATATATTTT.

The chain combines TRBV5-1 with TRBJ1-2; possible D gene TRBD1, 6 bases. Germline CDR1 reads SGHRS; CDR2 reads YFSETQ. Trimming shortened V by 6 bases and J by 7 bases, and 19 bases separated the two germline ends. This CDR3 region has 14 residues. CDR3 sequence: CASTRGGPASGYTF. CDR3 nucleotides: TGCGCCAGCACCCGCGGGGGGCCCGCCAGTGGCTACACCTTC.